This TCR beta chain was captured in a study of human T cells and chemical hapten exposure (dated by TCRdb to the early 2020s). Looking at the study overall: For sensitization, 2% DPC in acetone was applied to a roughly 2 cm by roughly 2 cm area of upper inner arm skin. Throughout the study period of 20 to 30 weeks, patients also received therapeutic DPC doses to the scalp every week. Patch testing on the upper back used Finn chambers containing 0.01% DPC, with scoring done after 6 days according to International Contact Dermatitis Research Group standards. Most of the patients in the cohort were female, and the cohort covered alopecia areata with under or over 50% scalp involvement, alopecia totalis and alopecia universalis. Libraries were pooled for sequencing, and variation in per-sample TCR yields was attributed mainly to small differences in library volumes within the pool. The study tracked peripheral blood TCR repertoire changes in vivo during primary and secondary sensitization to the hapten diphenylcyclopropenone (DPC) in alopecia patients. Blood samples were taken from patients before sensitization (week 0) and then at 2, 6 and about 24 weeks after DPC sensitization. For TCR sequencing, blood came from about 29 alopecia patients at anywhere from one to four time points (pre-sensitization, 2, 6 and 24 weeks). Both TCR alpha and TCR beta chains were sequenced from each blood RNA sample. Broader findings and caveats from the paper: No change with DPC sensitization was found in the number of TCRs above 1 in 1000 frequency, and no evidence of global repertoire structure alterations was found. Repeated subsampling changed both the strength of the expansion versus patch-test correlation and the threshold at which the correlation became significant. Because every patient had alopecia, a presumed autoimmune disease, the patients' immune response might differ from that of healthy individuals. Compared with pre-sensitization or healthy control sets, expanded TCRs formed significantly more large CDR3 similarity clusters, which is consistent with antigen-driven responses. A positive correlation was found between the number of PT1 expanded TCRs and patch test score, with significance reached at thresholds 8, 16 and 32 but not 4.

This specimen's time point label, interpreted: patch test 3, about 24 weeks after DPC sensitization. Taken with the paper, the label for treatment or condition translates to: therapeutic diphenylcyclopropenone sensitization with weekly scalp DPC. Total RNA was isolated from unfractionated whole blood collected in Tempus Blood RNA tubes. At every patch-test visit, the blood draw took place before the patch test was put on. Eligible patients were aged 18 to 70, diagnosed with alopecia, deemed suitable for DPC therapy, and excluded if pregnant. This clonotype showed up many times. No cognate antigen has been identified for it. No much larger clone is present one base from it, and per-base qualities are unavailable. Libraries were constructed by RACE. The instrument given in TCRdb is NextSeq 500. During library preparation, unique molecular identifiers were attached to individual cDNA molecules so that TCRs could be counted in a quantitative, reproducible way. As for the authors' bioinformatics: The median number of TCRs per sample was 95,638, ranging from roughly 23,224 to 690,600. V, J and CDR3 annotation of the TCR reads was carried out using the Decombinator software suite. For the PS versus PT1 abundance plots, all samples were subsampled to the same number of TCRs (28,000). Expanded TCRs were defined as absent before sensitization and observed at least eight times at the 2-week time point. In TCRdb, the public reads were trimmed at Q25 with fastp and aligned with MiXCR, with productive beta chains retained. CDR3 protein sequences are deduplicated, and each keeps its most common genes and DNA. TCRdb, rather than the study authors, made the V and J calls. The sample table lists roughly 38,000 distinct CDR3 sequences, more than 8% of them with a count of one. Approximately 26% of the sample is held by the ten biggest clonotypes.

The starting material was whole blood, obtained in connection with sensitization to the hapten diphenylcyclopropenone (DPC). The clonotype comes from a man aged 45 to 65 with alopecia areata. Some clones in this sample may be carry-over from other donors' samples.

The CDR3 region: CASSATMGQGRGDNEQFF. The bases are TGTGCCAGCAGTGCGACCATGGGACAGGGACGGGGAGACAATGAGCAGTTCTTC. Rearrangement joined TRBV6-6 to TRBJ2-1; 9 central bases correspond to TRBD1. Measured from the cysteine to the phenylalanine, the CDR3 is 18 residues long. Here the CDR3 DNA is all that survives: 54 bases in frame from base 1. Sequences MNHNY (CDR1) and SVGAGI (CDR2) are obtained from the germline V gene (reference sequence). The germline V end is reduced by 5 bases and the J end by 5 bases; junction bases left unmatched: 16.